The 17 T cell receptor beta chains given below trace back to one sample, sequenced in a study of response to subunit inactivated influenza vaccine. MiXCR, run by TCRdb on the RT-PCR reads, gives a single entry per CDR3 protein. The sample lists 150,000 to 200,000 distinct CDR3 sequences, less than 15% occurring once. These data were likewise used in another study, on T cells expressing NK-cell markers. That investigation notes: cDNA encoding TCR beta was synthesized via 5'RACE template switching incorporating UMIs.

The sequences come from CD8+ T cells sorted from PBMCs, collected 12 days after vaccination. Receptors originate from a man between 50 and 59 years old who received an inactivated influenza vaccine.

This clonotype came up many times. The rearrangement links TRBV28 to TRBJ2-2; D gene ambiguous. V shed 3 bases and J shed 3 bases, with 5 bases lying between them. Germline assignment: CDR1 MDHEN and CDR2 SYDVKM. The CDR3 totals 13 residues. This CDR3 reads CASSFSDTGELFF. The CDR3 DNA reads as TGTGCCAGCAGTTTTTCGGACACCGGGGAGCTGTTTTTT.

The CDR3 DNA is TGCAGCGTTGTCAGTTCCGACAGGGGATACGAGCAGTACTTC. Its protein is CSVVSSDRGYEQYF. This chain uses TRBV29-1 with TRBJ2-7, with TRBD1 identical over 8 bases. CDR1 and CDR2 from the germline V gene are SQVTM and ANQGSEA. The CDR3 has 14 residues. J was trimmed by 4 bases and V by 4 bases; bases with no gene match: 9.

The CDR3: CSVEGYNEQFF. In DNA form, the CDR3 reads TGCAGTGTCGAGGGCTACAATGAGCAGTTCTTC. This sequence joins TRBV20-1 and TRBJ2-1, with D tentatively TRBD2 (5 bases). Germline V gives CDR1 DFQATT, CDR2 SNEGSKA (reference sequence). The CDR3 totals 11 residues. V lost 7 bases and J lost 3, with 7 bases in between.

This chain joins TRBV28 and TRBJ2-5; maybe TRBD2 (7 bases). The ends were cut back, 6 bases at V and 2 bases at J, with 22 bases in the middle. The CDR3 contains 17 residues. Germline values: CDR1 MDHEN, CDR2 SYDVKM. The CDR3 DNA follows: TGTGCCAGCAGACTCGACTGGTGGGGGGGCCGACAAGAGACCCAGTACTTC. Translation: CASRLDWWGGRQETQYF.

There are a few counts of this clonotype. V is TRBV12-3 or TRBV12-4 and J is TRBJ2-5; TRBD2 matches at 9 bases. This CDR3 spans 13 amino acids. V dropped 3 bases and J dropped 5; count of bases not matched to a gene: 1. The CDR3 DNA sequence: TGTGCCAGCAGTTTCGGACTAGCGGAGACCCAGTACTTC. Protein product: CASSFGLAETQYF.

This clonotype was counted between two and nine times. V usage is TRBV10-3 and J usage is TRBJ2-2; TRBD2 matches 9 bases. V lost 1 base, J lost 3 bases, and 0 bases stayed unmatched. Per the germline V gene, CDR1 is ENHRY and CDR2 is SYGVKD. The CDR3 contains 15 residues. DNA of the CDR3: TGTGCCATCAGTGAGTTAGCGGGAGACACCGGGGAGCTGTTTTTT. Its protein is CAISELAGDTGELFF.

This clonotype has more than one count but fewer than ten. The chain carries TRBV6-1 and TRBJ1-2; 7 bases align to TRBD1. The CDR3 sequence is 13 residues long. After removal of 5 bases from V and 8 bases from J, the junction contained 8 bases not matched to a gene. CDR1 is MNHNS, CDR2 SASEGT, per germline. The CDR3 sequence is CASSTTGEGGYTF. DNA for the CDR3: TGTGCCAGCAGTACCACAGGGGAGGGCGGCTACACCTTC.

This clonotype was seen ten or more times. The V and J genes are TRBV12-3 or TRBV12-4 and TRBJ1-5; the D is unclear. The CDR3 runs 15 residues. Trimming took 5 bases from V and 3 from J, leaving 14 bases between them. In nucleotides, the CDR3 is TGTGCCAGCAGTGAAGACGGGATACACAATCAGCCCCAGCATTTT. Translating it yields CASSEDGIHNQPQHF.

V gene TRBV9 combines with J gene TRBJ2-7, with TRBD1 matching 7 bases. In germline, CDR1 is SGDLS, CDR2 YYNGEE. With 2 bases clipped from V and 0 bases from J, the junction kept 8 bases outside the gene matches. This CDR3 region has 16 residues. CDR3 bases: TGTGCCAGCAGCGTTTCAACAGGGGTGGGCTCCTACGAGCAGTACTTC. This translates into CASSVSTGVGSYEQYF.

The table lists this clonotype with a few counts. The chain employs TRBV20-1 and TRBJ1-1; TRBD1 might be the D (5 bases). CDR1 and CDR2 (germline): DFQATT, SNEGSKA (reference sequence). V gave up 1 base and J gave up 1 base, with 16 bases separating them. The CDR3 length is 16 residues. This CDR3 is CSARGGPDNANTEAFF. The CDR3 bases are TGCAGTGCTAGAGGAGGGCCGGACAACGCGAACACTGAAGCTTTCTTT.

This sequence joins TRBV11-1 and TRBJ2-2, with 7 nucleotides matching TRBD2. The CDR3 is 16 amino acids. Germline trimming cut 1 base from V and 5 bases from J; bases unmatched to any gene: 7. The germline V gene has CDR1 SGHAT and CDR2 FQDESV (reference sequence). CDR3 coding DNA: TGTGCCAGCAGCTTAGTTGGCGGGAGAGGAACCGGGGAGCTGTTTTTT. It specifies CASSLVGGRGTGELFF.

This clonotype was seen repeatedly, ten times or more. This chain uses TRBV7-8 with TRBJ2-7, with 9 bases aligning to TRBD1. The germline V gene has CDR1 SGHVS and CDR2 FQNEAQ. This CDR3 spans 15 amino acids. Trimming at V came to 6 bases and at J to 3 bases, leaving 9 bases not matched to a gene. DNA of the CDR3: TGTGCCAGCAGTCAAAACAGGGGGCCACTCTACGAGCAGTACTTC. Amino acids: CASSQNRGPLYEQYF.

This clonotype has a count of ten or more. This sequence joins TRBV11-2 and TRBJ2-7; D is undetermined. The length of the CDR3 is 13 residues. The V gene lost 2 bases and the J gene lost 5 bases, with 10 bases spanning the gap. Germline CDR1 SGHAT, CDR2 FQNNGV. The CDR3 nucleotides read TGTGCCAGCAGCTTATCAAACGGGCACGAGCAGTACTTC. It codes for CASSLSNGHEQYF.

In this sample, this clonotype turned up a few times. The gene calls are TRBV12-5 and TRBJ2-7; D is unclear. Trimming removed 4 bases at V and 0 bases at J, with 13 bases between. CDR3 size: 15 residues. Per the germline V gene, CDR1 is LGHNT and CDR2 is FRNRAP. Here the CDR3 reads CASGSLLKHSYEQYF. The DNA of the CDR3 is TGTGCTAGTGGTTCGCTCTTGAAGCACTCCTACGAGCAGTACTTC. The entire variable domain, with the rest obtained from reference TRBV12-5 and TRBJ2-7, is as follows: DARVTQTPRHKVTEMGQEVTMRCQPILGHNTVFWYRQTMMQGLELLAYFRNRAPLDDSGMPKDRFSAEMPDATLATLKIQPSEPRDSAVYFCASGSLLKHSYEQYFGPGTRLTVT.

V gene TRBV27 combines with J gene TRBJ2-3; D unresolved. CDR3 length: 15 residues. Germline CDR1 reads MNHEY; CDR2 reads SMNVEV (reference sequence). The V end lost 4 bases, the J end lost 2 bases, and 13 bases lay between the germline ends. The DNA for the CDR3 is TGTGCCAGCAGTTCCCTGGGCTACTCCACAGATACGCAGTATTTT. Its protein product is CASSSLGYSTDTQYF.

The sample holds a few counts of this clonotype. This chain uses TRBV5-6 with TRBJ2-7; no reliable D call. Germline V gives CDR1 SGHDT, CDR2 YYEEEE. V was clipped by 3 bases and J by 2 bases, with 9 bases between them. CDR3 size: 13 residues. CDR3 nucleotides: TGTGCCAGCAGCTCTACAGTGCCCTACGAGCAGTACTTC. Translating gives CASSSTVPYEQYF.

For the CDR3, the DNA is TGCAGCGCCATGAGCCCAGGGGGTAGGGAGACCCAGTACTTC. Translated: CSAMSPGGRETQYF. The rearrangement uses TRBV29-1 and TRBJ2-5; 7 nucleotides match TRBD1. Trimming removed 7 bases from V and 5 bases from J; junction bases left unmatched: 13. CDR3 length: 14 amino acids. CDR1 is SQVTM and CDR2 is ANQGSEA in the germline V gene.